The 28 T cell receptor beta chains below were found in one sample sequenced in a study of T cell responses to AZD1222 COVID-19 vaccine. Only in-frame clones appear in the TCRdb table, and some are missing; sequencing was by immunoSEQ multiplex PCR. The sample shows around 140,000 clones, about 91% of them seen only once. Here the sequenced sample was peripheral blood, taken on day 0 of AZD1222 vaccination. These receptors were collected from an adult in good health.

The rearrangement joins TRBV7-3 to TRBJ2-2, with D tentatively TRBD2 (5 bases). The germline CDR1 and CDR2 sequences are SGHTA and FQGTGA. The length of the CDR3 is 15 residues. V shed 4 bases and J shed 1 base, with 10 bases lying between them. CDR3 protein: CASSSGRENTGELFF. CDR3 nucleotides: TGTGCCAGCAGCTCCGGACGGGAGAACACCGGGGAGCTGTTTTTT.

This chain uses TRBV11-2 with TRBJ2-2; D not resolved. This CDR3 has 11 residues. The germline V gene has CDR1 SGHAT and CDR2 FQNNGV. V was shortened by 11 bases and J by 6 bases, with 10 bases between the two germline ends. The CDR3 region has the DNA TGTGCCGACGCCTATTCCGGGGAGCTGTTTTTT. Its translation: CADAYSGELFF. The full variable domain, in which reference TRBV11-2 and TRBJ2-2 provide the parts outside the CDR3, is EAGVAQSPRYKIIEKRQSVAFWCNPISGHATLYWYQQILGQGPKLLIQFQNNGVVDDSQLPKDRFSAERLKGVDSTLKIQPAKLEDSAVYLCADAYSGELFFGEGSRLTVL.

The chain recombines TRBV12-3 or TRBV12-4 with TRBJ1-4; D is ambiguous. The CDR3 consists of 13 residues. The ends were cut back, 2 bases at V and 4 bases at J, with 5 bases in the middle. The CDR3 loop is CASSLLSNEKLFF. The CDR3, as DNA: TGTGCCAGCAGTTTACTAAGTAATGAAAAACTGTTTTTT.

The V call is TRBV6-2 or TRBV6-3, the J call TRBJ1-4; D ambiguous. The CDR3 consists of 14 residues. Germline V gene data show CDR1 as MNHEY and CDR2 as SVGEGT. Trimming removed 0 bases from V and 7 bases from J, with 9 bases in between. The CDR3 loop reads CASSYSGGIEKLFF. The CDR3 coding sequence is TGTGCCAGCAGTTACTCGGGCGGGATTGAAAAACTGTTTTTT.

About this clone itself: This sample also contains other DNA sequences that code for the same CDR3. The V and J genes are TRBV27 and TRBJ2-7; a weak D match, TRBD1 (6 bases). There are 12 residues in the CDR3. The V gene's germline CDR1 is MNHEY and CDR2 SMNVEV (reference sequence). The ends were cut back, 6 bases at V and 3 bases at J, with 9 bases in the middle. The CDR3 sequence is CASSKGGYEQYF. DNA of the CDR3: TGTGCCAGCAGCAAAGGGGGCTACGAGCAGTACTTC.

The chain carries TRBV5-4 and TRBJ1-2; D perhaps matches TRBD1 (5 bases). V was pared by 4 bases and J by 0 bases, with 22 bases between. The CDR3 has 18 residues. Per the germline V gene, CDR1 is SGHNT and CDR2 is YYREEE (reference sequence). As DNA, the CDR3 is TGTGCCAGCAGCCTGGGGGTATCGAGGGGTCAGACTAACTATGGCTACACCTTC. Translated: CASSLGVSRGQTNYGYTF.

The genes are TRBV5-1 and TRBJ1-2; TRBD1 matches at 7 bases. This CDR3 comprises 16 residues. Germline loops: CDR1 SGHRS, CDR2 YFSETQ. The V gene end was trimmed by 4 bases and the J gene end by 5 bases; junction bases not matched to a gene: 14. For the CDR3, the DNA is TGCGCCAGCAGCGGAGGATACGGGACAGCGATATATGGCTACACCTTC. Translating gives CASSGGYGTAIYGYTF.

V is TRBV19 and J is TRBJ1-2, with 7 positions matching TRBD1. The length of the CDR3 is 14 residues. Germline V gene lookup returns CDR1 LNHDA and CDR2 SQIVND (reference sequence). Germline trimming cut 9 bases from V and 6 bases from J; bases unmatched to any gene: 13. The DNA for the CDR3 is TGTGCCAGCCGTACCCCCGGGACAGCCGATGGCTACACCTTC. Translation: CASRTPGTADGYTF.

This chain links TRBV14 with TRBJ1-1, with unresolved D. V was shortened by 5 bases and J by 1 base, with 14 bases between the two germline ends. The CDR3 extends over 15 amino acids. Germline V gene data show CDR1 as SGHDN and CDR2 as FVKESK. The DNA of the CDR3 is TGTGCCAGCAGCAGCTTTTTGTGGCGGAACACTGAAGCTTTCTTT. This codes for CASSSFLWRNTEAFF.

This clone was counted a few times. This chain connects TRBV19 to TRBJ1-3; D perhaps matches TRBD1 (5 bases). The germline gives CDR1 LNHDA, CDR2 SQIVND (reference sequence). The CDR3 sequence is 13 residues long. V lost 7 bases, J lost 4 bases, and 11 bases lay in between. The CDR3 nucleotides are TGTGCCAGTACCAGGACACCCGGAAACACCATATATTTT. It encodes CASTRTPGNTIYF.

The chain uses TRBV5-1 and TRBJ2-5; D is undetermined. The length of the CDR3 is 18 residues. The germline gives CDR1 SGHRS, CDR2 YFSETQ. V gave up 4 bases and J gave up 1 base, with 23 bases separating them. CDR3 coding DNA: TGCGCCAGCAGCAAGGAGCTCGGAGCTAGAGGATCCCAAGAGACCCAGTACTTC. It yields the protein CASSKELGARGSQETQYF.

This chain uses TRBV14 with TRBJ2-2, with 8 bases identical to TRBD1. Trimming removed 0 bases from V and 8 bases from J; junction bases left unmatched: 8. This CDR3 region has 16 residues. Germline CDR1 reads SGHDN; CDR2 reads FVKESK. The CDR3: CASSQDLPQGAGELFF. In DNA, the CDR3 is TGTGCCAGCAGCCAAGATCTCCCCCAGGGGGCGGGGGAGCTGTTTTTT.

The gene calls are TRBV10-2 and TRBJ2-3; 12 positions match TRBD2. The CDR3 extends over 19 amino acids. The germline V gene has CDR1 WSHSY and CDR2 SAAADI. After removal of 4 bases from V and 2 bases from J, the junction contained 13 bases not matched to a gene. The CDR3 sequence: CASSVQRTSGAALTDTQYF. DNA for the CDR3: TGCGCCAGCAGTGTCCAACGGACTAGCGGGGCGGCCCTCACAGATACGCAGTATTTT.

The chain carries TRBV11-2 and TRBJ1-1; perhaps TRBD1 as D (5 bases). CDR1 is SGHAT and CDR2 is FQNNGV in the germline V gene. The V gene lost 2 bases and the J gene lost 10 bases, with 14 bases spanning the gap. The CDR3 is 13 amino acids. CDR3 amino acids: CASSLILGGRAFF. In DNA, the CDR3 is TGTGCCAGCAGCTTAATCTTGGGGGGTCGAGCTTTCTTT.

The rearrangement links TRBV30 to TRBJ1-1, with no clear D. The CDR3 totals 14 residues. Germline V gene lookup returns CDR1 GTSNPN and CDR2 SVGIG (reference sequence). Deletions cut 0 bases from V and 0 bases from J, with 8 bases between. CDR3: CAWSVSWLNTEAFF. The CDR3 DNA reads as TGTGCCTGGAGTGTTAGTTGGTTGAACACTGAAGCTTTCTTT.

A single count supports this clone. The chain uses TRBV4-3 and TRBJ1-1; D call uncertain. This CDR3 comprises 15 residues. Trimming removed 4 bases from V and 1 base from J, with 13 bases in between. The germline V gene has CDR1 LGHNA and CDR2 YSLEER. CDR3 in DNA: TGCGCCAGCAGCCTTGAACCAGGAGGGAACACTGAAGCTTTCTTT. Protein: CASSLEPGGNTEAFF.

The table lists this clone with a count of one. This chain links TRBV5-1 with TRBJ1-5, with 9 bases fitting TRBD1. V lost 4 bases and J lost 0; bases outside the gene matches: 2. Germline V gives CDR1 SGHRS, CDR2 YFSETQ. There are 15 residues in the CDR3. This chain's CDR3 is CASSVTGGSNQPQHF. CDR3 nucleotide sequence: TGCGCCAGCAGCGTGACAGGGGGTAGCAATCAGCCCCAGCATTTT.

J is TRBJ1-1 and V is TRBV6-5; tentative D call: TRBD1 (5 bases). V was cut by 5 bases and J by 5 bases, with 15 bases left in between. Germline CDR1 is MNHEY and CDR2 is SVGAGI. The CDR3 runs to 14 residues. CDR3 bases: TGTGCCAGCAGTCGGGGCCAGGGAGTGACTGAAGCTTTCTTT. Translated, it gives CASSRGQGVTEAFF.

The chain joins TRBV9 to TRBJ2-1; tentatively, D is TRBD1 or TRBD2 (5 bases each). Germline values: CDR1 SGDLS, CDR2 YYNGEE. V dropped 4 bases and J dropped 0 bases, with 20 bases sitting between them. This CDR3 is built from 18 residues. CDR3 sequence reads: CASSTPLMAGSSYNEQFF. The CDR3 DNA sequence: TGTGCCAGCAGCACCCCTTTAATGGCAGGGAGCTCCTACAATGAGCAGTTCTTC.

V usage is TRBV25-1 and J usage is TRBJ2-1; D remains ambiguous. The CDR3 contains 13 residues. From germline, CDR1 is MGHDK and CDR2 SYGVNS. The V gene lost 0 bases and the J gene lost 8 bases, with 8 bases spanning the gap. CDR3 amino acids: CASSEYAGYEQFF. The CDR3 DNA reads as TGTGCCAGCAGTGAATATGCCGGGTATGAGCAGTTCTTC.

The J gene is TRBJ1-4, the V gene TRBV4-1, with TRBD1 identical over 8 bases. This CDR3 comprises 14 residues. The V and J ends lost 4 bases and 6 bases, in that order; junction bases with no gene match: 4. Germline V gene lookup returns CDR1 MGHRA and CDR2 YSYEKL. CDR3 residues: CASSPGQGYEKLFF. The CDR3 DNA reads TGCGCCAGCAGCCCAGGACAGGGATATGAAAAACTGTTTTTT.

CDR3 sequence reads: CASSLRTAYEQYF. The CDR3, as DNA: TGTGCCAGCAGCTTAAGGACAGCCTACGAGCAGTACTTC. The chain links TRBV7-9 to TRBJ2-7; D is possibly TRBD1 (6 bases). This CDR3 comprises 13 residues. The germline V gene has CDR1 SEHNR and CDR2 FQNEAQ (reference sequence). Trimming stripped 2 bases from V and 2 bases from J, with 7 bases between.

The chain combines TRBV15 with TRBJ2-1; D assignment may be TRBD1 or TRBD2 (5 bases each). In germline, CDR1 is LNHNV, CDR2 YYDKDF (reference sequence). The germline V and J ends were trimmed by 1 base and 7 bases, with 14 bases remaining between them. CDR3 length: 15 residues. CDR3 loop: CATSRVIEGSNEQFF. CDR3 nucleotide sequence: TGTGCCACCAGCAGAGTTATCGAGGGGTCAAATGAGCAGTTCTTC.

The chain combines TRBV10-2 with TRBJ1-1, with D hard to call. This CDR3 comprises 14 residues. Looked up from germline, CDR1 is WSHSY and CDR2 is SAAADI. Trimming shortened V by 8 bases and J by 2 bases, and 15 bases separated the two germline ends. The CDR3 bases are TGCGCCAGCGCAGATTACCGGGGAAACACTGAAGCTTTCTTT. It translates to CASADYRGNTEAFF.

The chain joins TRBV7-9 to TRBJ1-4; D remains unclear. The CDR3 covers 11 residues. Germline V CDR1 and CDR2: SEHNR, FQNEAQ (reference sequence). V lost 2 bases and J lost 8, with 3 bases in between. The CDR3 here is CASSLSEKLFF. CDR3 DNA: TGTGCCAGCAGCTTATCAGAAAAACTGTTTTTT. The complete variable domain, with remaining parts taken from reference TRBV7-9 and TRBJ1-4, reads DTGVSQNPRHKITKRGQNVTFRCDPISEHNRLYWYRQTLGQGPEFLTYFQNEAQLEKSRLLSDRFSAERPKGSFSTLEIQRTEQGDSAMYLCASSLSEKLFFGSGTQLSVL.

The chain links TRBV3-1 (or the pseudogene TRBV3-2) to TRBJ1-2; D is perhaps TRBD1 (5 bases). CDR3 length: 14 residues. The ends were cut back, 5 bases at V and 4 bases at J, with 14 bases in the middle. CDR1 and CDR2 (germline): LGHDT, YNNKEL (reference sequence). The CDR3 here is CASSFYETAYGYTF. As DNA, the CDR3 is TGTGCCAGCAGCTTCTACGAGACAGCCTATGGCTACACCTTC.

V usage is TRBV5-8 and J usage is TRBJ2-1; 7 bases are a match to TRBD1. The CDR3 covers 15 residues. Germline assignment: CDR1 SGHTS and CDR2 YDEGEE. The J segment lost 3 bases and the V segment lost 5 bases, leaving 8 bases of the junction unmatched. The CDR3 spells CASRSGQSLYNEQFF. CDR3 nucleotides: TGTGCCAGCAGGTCGGGACAGAGCCTCTACAATGAGCAGTTCTTC.

This chain links TRBV2 with TRBJ1-4; a weak D match, TRBD1 (6 bases). V lost 6 bases and J 8 bases, leaving 16 bases between the germline ends. Germline V gene sequence: CDR1 SNHLY, CDR2 FYNNEI. The CDR3 spans 14 residues. CDR3 coding DNA: TGTGCCAGCAGCGAGGGGGGTTGGACAGAAAAACTGTTTTTT. It translates to CASSEGGWTEKLFF. Full variable domain (outside the CDR3, taken from reference TRBV2 and TRBJ1-4): EPEVTQTPSHQVTQMGQEVILRCVPISNHLYFYWYRQILGQKVEFLVSFYNNEISEKSEIFDDQFSVERPDGSNFTLKIRSTKLEDSAMYFCASSEGGWTEKLFFGSGTQLSVL.